This T cell receptor (beta chain) was obtained from a study of blood T cell repertoires in COVID-19. The assay was immunoSEQ multiplex PCR, and TCRdb's table has in-frame clones only and misses some. The repertoire holds some 290,000 clones, about 76% seen once, with roughly 2.9% in the top ten. Unmatched junction bases numbered 6, after V lost 0 bases and J lost 5 bases. The CDR3 is made up of 15 amino acids. Per the germline V gene, CDR1 is SGDLS and CDR2 is YYNGEE. Sequencing was done on a sample of peripheral blood. The V and J genes are TRBV9 and TRBJ2-7; 9 bases agree with TRBD1. This TCR was recovered from a woman aged 55-70 years with active or convalescent COVID-19. The CDR3 DNA reads TGTGCCAGCAGCGTAGATGGGGACAGGGACCACGAGCAGTACTTC. It translates to CASSVDGDRDHEQYF. The variable domain in full, completed from reference TRBV9 and TRBJ2-7, reads DSGVTQTPKHLITATGQRVTLRCSPRSGDLSVYWYQQSLDQGLQFLIQYYNGEERAKGNILERFSAQQFPDLHSELNLSSLELGDSALYFCASSVDGDRDHEQYFGPGTRLTVT.